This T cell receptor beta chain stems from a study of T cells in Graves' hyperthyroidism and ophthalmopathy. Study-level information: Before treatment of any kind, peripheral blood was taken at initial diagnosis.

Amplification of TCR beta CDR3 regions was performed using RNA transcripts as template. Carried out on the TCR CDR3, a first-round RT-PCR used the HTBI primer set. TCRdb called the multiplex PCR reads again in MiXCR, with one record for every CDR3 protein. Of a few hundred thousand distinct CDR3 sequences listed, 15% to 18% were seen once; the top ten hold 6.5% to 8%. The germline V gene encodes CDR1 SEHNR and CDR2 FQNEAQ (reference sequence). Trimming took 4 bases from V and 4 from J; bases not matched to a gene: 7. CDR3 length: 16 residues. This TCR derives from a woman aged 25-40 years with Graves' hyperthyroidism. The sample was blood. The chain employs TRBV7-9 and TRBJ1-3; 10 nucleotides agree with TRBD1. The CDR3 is CASSSGTGVSGNTIYF. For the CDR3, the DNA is TGTGCCAGCAGCTCCGGGACAGGGGTATCAGGAAACACCATATATTTT.